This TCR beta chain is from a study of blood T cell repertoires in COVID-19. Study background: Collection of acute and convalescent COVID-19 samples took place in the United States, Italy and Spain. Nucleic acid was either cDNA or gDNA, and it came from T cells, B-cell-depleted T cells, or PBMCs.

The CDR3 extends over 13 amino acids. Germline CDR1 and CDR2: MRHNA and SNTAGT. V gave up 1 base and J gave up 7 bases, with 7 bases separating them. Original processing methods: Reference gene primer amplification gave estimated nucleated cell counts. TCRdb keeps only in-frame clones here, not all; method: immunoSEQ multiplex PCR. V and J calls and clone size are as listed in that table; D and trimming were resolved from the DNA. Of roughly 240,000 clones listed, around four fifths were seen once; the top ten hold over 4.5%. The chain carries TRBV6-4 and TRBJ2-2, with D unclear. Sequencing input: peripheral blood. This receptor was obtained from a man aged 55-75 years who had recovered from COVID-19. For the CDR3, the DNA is TGTGCCAGCAGTGACTGGCCTGTCGGGGAGCTGTTTTTT. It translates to CASSDWPVGELFF.